This record concerns one T cell receptor (beta chain) sequence. This clone was seen more than once but under ten times. Its specific antigen is unknown. No base-level quality is on record; no much larger clone is a single base apart. Library preparation used the immunoSEQ multiplex PCR assay. The table comes from immuneACCESS by way of TCRdb, which keeps in-frame sequences with V and J called. Part of the clones is missing from these tables; in studies checked, under half for an unresolved V gene and the rest for unknown reasons. The sample table contains around 48,000 clones; only one count was recorded for around 29% of them. The ten largest account for under 3.5% of the sample. This sample is drawn from a study of tumour-infiltrating T cells in Burkitt lymphoma (dated by TCRdb to 2018 to 2020). Describing the broader study: The Burkitt lymphoma cohort comprised approximately 90 patients and spanned all epidemiological subtypes of the disease. Clinical outcome was correlated with TCR repertoire data, and overall and progression-free survival were found to be predicted by productive clonality independently of established prognosticators, including age at diagnosis.

Study-wide conclusions, independent of this receptor: Several public clonotypes were found to be shared across numerous Burkitt lymphoma patients, which suggests a shared tumour neoantigen selection that is absent from diffuse large B-cell lymphoma.

The sequence was collected from a human donor with Burkitt lymphoma. Sequencing was performed on tumor tissue.

CDR3 reads: CASSLIPSGGANEQFF. The DNA sequence is as follows: TGTGCCAGCAGTTTGATCCCTAGCGGGGGGGCGAATGAGCAGTTCTTC. The chain joins TRBV27 to TRBJ2-1; 12 of the junction bases match TRBD2. The CDR3 runs 16 amino acids, cysteine and phenylalanine included. Only the CDR3 region is kept as DNA, spanning 48 bases read in frame from base 1. CDR1 and CDR2 (MNHEY, SMNVEV) derive from the germline V gene (reference sequence). V ends up 3 bases short and J 7 bases short, with an unmatched junction base count of 7.